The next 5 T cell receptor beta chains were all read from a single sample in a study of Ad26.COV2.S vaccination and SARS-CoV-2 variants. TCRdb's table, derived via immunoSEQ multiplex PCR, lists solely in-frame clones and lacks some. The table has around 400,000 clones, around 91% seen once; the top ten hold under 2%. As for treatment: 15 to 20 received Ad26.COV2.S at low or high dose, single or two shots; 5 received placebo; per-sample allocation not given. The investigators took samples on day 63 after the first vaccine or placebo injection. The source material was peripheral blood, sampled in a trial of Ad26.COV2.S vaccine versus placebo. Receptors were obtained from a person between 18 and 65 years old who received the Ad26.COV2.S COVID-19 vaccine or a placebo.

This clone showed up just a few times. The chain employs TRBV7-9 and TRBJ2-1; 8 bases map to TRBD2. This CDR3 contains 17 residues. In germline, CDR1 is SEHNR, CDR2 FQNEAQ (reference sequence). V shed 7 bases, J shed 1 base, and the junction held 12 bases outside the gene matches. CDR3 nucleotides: TGTGCCAGCAATCGGGGGGGTTCCCTTTGGTCCTACAATGAGCAGTTCTTC. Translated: CASNRGGSLWSYNEQFF.

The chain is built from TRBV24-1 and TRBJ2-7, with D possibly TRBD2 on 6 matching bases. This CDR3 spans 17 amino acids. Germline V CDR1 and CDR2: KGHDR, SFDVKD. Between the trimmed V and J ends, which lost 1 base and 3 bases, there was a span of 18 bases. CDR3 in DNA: TGTGCCACCAGTGATTTTAGCGGCAAGCCAATTTTCTACGAGCAGTACTTC. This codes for CATSDFSGKPIFYEQYF.

The CDR3 sequence: CASRLGQGNTEAFF. In DNA, the CDR3 is TGTGCCAGCAGACTGGGACAGGGGAACACTGAAGCTTTCTTT. The chain has TRBV7-9 and TRBJ1-1, with TRBD1 matching over 9 bases. The V and J ends lost 6 bases and 1 base, in that order; junction bases with no gene match: 3. There are 14 residues in the CDR3. Germline V gene sequence: CDR1 SEHNR, CDR2 FQNEAQ (reference sequence).

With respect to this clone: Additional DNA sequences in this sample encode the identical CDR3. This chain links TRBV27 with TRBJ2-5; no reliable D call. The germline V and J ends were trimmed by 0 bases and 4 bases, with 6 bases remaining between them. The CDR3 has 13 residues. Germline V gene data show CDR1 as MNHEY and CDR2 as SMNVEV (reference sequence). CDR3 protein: CASSLSGRETQYF. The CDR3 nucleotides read TGTGCCAGCAGTTTATCGGGTCGAGAGACCCAGTACTTC.

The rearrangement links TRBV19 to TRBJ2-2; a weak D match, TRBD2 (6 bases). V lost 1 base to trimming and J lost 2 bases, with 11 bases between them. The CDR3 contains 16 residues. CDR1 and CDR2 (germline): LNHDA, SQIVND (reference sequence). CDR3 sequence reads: CASSIVGGVNTGELFF. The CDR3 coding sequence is TGTGCCAGTAGTATAGTCGGAGGGGTCAACACCGGGGAGCTGTTTTTT.